Listed below are T cell receptor beta chains from one sample, sequenced in a study of T cell responses to AZD1222 COVID-19 vaccine. Clones were sequenced by immunoSEQ multiplex PCR, and TCRdb holds only the in-frame ones, with some missing. The sample yields approximately 190,000 clones, about 87% seen once. Sequences were derived from peripheral blood, sampled on day 0 of MenACWY control vaccination. These receptors originate from an adult in good health. Each CDR3 is given with its conserved first and last residue. D genes are given only for firm matches. Rows may omit the clone size; those that give it use once, few, many or a size class.

j_call,d_call,clone_size,v_call,cdr3_aa,cdr3_nt
TRBJ2-5,TRBD1,NA,TRBV7-2,CASSLRQGQSETQYF,TGTGCCAGCAGCCTAAGACAGGGGCAGTCAGAGACCCAGTACTTC
TRBJ2-7,TRBD1,NA,TRBV3-1/TRBV3-2,CASSQEGRGREQYF,TGTGCCAGCAGCCAAGAAGGCAGGGGGCGCGAGCAGTACTTC
TRBJ2-2,NA,NA,TRBV9,CASSVTLHGTNTGELFF,TGTGCCAGCAGCGTAACTTTACACGGAACGAACACCGGGGAGCTGTTTTTT
TRBJ1-5,NA,NA,TRBV27,CASSLTHSNSSNQPQHF,TGTGCCAGCAGTTTAACCCACAGCAACTCTAGCAATCAGCCCCAGCATTTT
TRBJ2-1,NA,NA,TRBV6-5,CASSPPHNEQFF,TGTGCCAGCAGTCCCCCACACAATGAGCAGTTCTTC
TRBJ2-7,TRBD1,NA,TRBV6-1,CASSEASGTGSYEQYF,TGTGCCAGCAGTGAAGCCTCCGGGACAGGGTCCTACGAGCAGTACTTC
TRBJ2-1,TRBD1,NA,TRBV5-4,CASGQGSGSYNEQFF,TGTGCCAGCGGACAGGGGTCGGGGTCCTACAATGAGCAGTTCTTC
TRBJ2-7,NA,few,TRBV5-1,CASSLGDQGEQYF,TGCGCCAGCAGCTTGGGGGACCAGGGCGAGCAGTACTTC
TRBJ2-1,NA,NA,TRBV5-5,CASSFVAGADEQFF,TGTGCCAGCAGCTTCGTCGCCGGGGCCGATGAGCAGTTCTTC
TRBJ1-2,NA,NA,TRBV27,CASSSQGHGGYTF,TGTGCCAGCAGTTCCCAGGGACATGGGGGCTACACCTTC
TRBJ1-2,TRBD1,NA,TRBV28,CASRGQSRGYTF,TGTGCCAGCAGGGGACAGTCCAGGGGCTACACCTTC
TRBJ2-5,NA,few,TRBV19,CASSMWLWDQETQYF,TGTGCCAGTAGTATGTGGCTGTGGGACCAAGAGACCCAGTACTTC
TRBJ2-1,NA,NA,TRBV19,CASSIRGEQFF,TGTGCCAGTAGTATCAGGGGTGAGCAGTTCTTC
TRBJ1-6,TRBD1,NA,TRBV7-2,CASSLVGQGASSYNSPLHF,TGTGCCAGCAGCTTAGTCGGTCAGGGGGCGAGCTCCTATAATTCACCCCTCCACTTT
TRBJ2-1,TRBD2,NA,TRBV24-1,CATSDLKGLYNEQFF,TGTGCCACCAGTGATCTCAAGGGACTATACAATGAGCAGTTCTTC
TRBJ2-7,NA,NA,TRBV18,CASSLGESRREQYF,TGTGCCAGCTCACTGGGGGAGAGCCGTAGGGAGCAGTACTTC
TRBJ2-2,TRBD1,NA,TRBV7-9,CASSADRSTGELFF,TGTGCCAGCAGCGCGGACAGGTCCACCGGGGAGCTGTTTTTT
TRBJ2-5,TRBD2,NA,TRBV12-3/TRBV12-4,CASNLSGGETQYF,TGTGCCAGCAACCTAAGCGGGGGGGAGACCCAGTACTTC
TRBJ1-1,NA,once,TRBV30,CAWSALSTTEAFF,TGTGCCTGGAGCGCGCTTTCGACGACTGAAGCTTTCTTT
TRBJ1-1,TRBD1,NA,TRBV4-2,CASSHRQGEGNTEAFF,TGTGCCAGCAGCCATAGACAGGGGGAAGGAAACACTGAAGCTTTCTTT
TRBJ2-1,NA,NA,TRBV12-3/TRBV12-4,CASSFTNYNEQFF,TGTGCCAGCAGTTTTACCAACTACAATGAGCAGTTCTTC
TRBJ2-3,NA,NA,TRBV6-5,CASSSRGPDTQYF,TGTGCCAGCAGTTCCCGGGGACCAGATACGCAGTATTTT
TRBJ1-6,NA,NA,TRBV6-5,CASSLPAGGPLHF,TGTGCCAGCAGTCTACCTGCCGGCGGGCCCCTCCACTTT
TRBJ1-1,NA,NA,TRBV5-1,CASSPPMNTEAFF,TGCGCCAGCAGTCCTCCTATGAACACTGAAGCTTTCTTT
TRBJ1-2,NA,NA,TRBV4-2,CASSQVDLDPGGYTF,TGTGCCAGCAGCCAAGTGGACCTAGACCCTGGTGGCTACACCTTC
TRBJ2-3,TRBD2,NA,TRBV3-1/TRBV3-2,CASSQGAAGDAGTQYF,TGTGCCAGCAGCCAAGGGGCGGCGGGAGACGCGGGTACGCAGTATTTT
TRBJ2-5,TRBD1,NA,TRBV5-4,CASSYPGTGLETQYF,TGTGCCAGCAGCTACCCCGGGACAGGGCTGGAGACCCAGTACTTC
TRBJ1-5,NA,NA,TRBV21-1,CASSKVWIFVQPQHF,TGTGCCAGCAGCAAAGTTTGGATTTTTGTTCAGCCCCAGCATTTT
TRBJ1-2,NA,many,TRBV7-9,CASSLGVAGNYGYTF,TGTGCCAGCAGCTTAGGGGTCGCAGGGAACTATGGCTACACCTTC
TRBJ2-1,NA,NA,TRBV7-2,CASTSDGGNEQFF,TGTGCCAGCACCTCGGACGGTGGGAATGAGCAGTTCTTC
TRBJ2-2,NA,NA,TRBV28,CASRRVGELFF,TGTGCCAGCAGACGTGTCGGGGAGCTGTTTTTT
TRBJ2-2,NA,NA,TRBV18,CASSPGLNTGELFF,TGTGCCAGCTCACCAGGCCTGAACACCGGGGAGCTGTTTTTT
TRBJ2-7,TRBD2,NA,TRBV24-1,CATSLGGSGSFDEQYF,TGTGCCACCAGTCTTGGGGGTAGCGGGAGTTTCGACGAGCAGTACTTC
TRBJ1-4,TRBD1,NA,TRBV30,CAWSGTALSEKLFF,TGTGCCTGGAGCGGGACAGCCCTAAGCGAAAAACTGTTTTTT
TRBJ2-1,TRBD2,once,TRBV4-2,CASRLSGGAGNEQFF,TGTGCCAGCAGACTAAGCGGGGGGGCGGGGAATGAGCAGTTCTTC
TRBJ2-7,NA,NA,TRBV12-3/TRBV12-4,CASRPAHRIEQYF,TGTGCCAGCCGTCCGGCCCACCGGATCGAGCAGTACTTC
TRBJ2-6,TRBD1,NA,TRBV6-5,CATRQGASGANVLTF,TGTGCCACCCGACAGGGGGCATCTGGGGCCAACGTCCTGACTTTC
TRBJ2-7,NA,once,TRBV21-1,CASSTHRRESYEQYF,TGTGCCAGCAGCACACACAGGCGGGAGTCCTACGAGCAGTACTTC
TRBJ1-1,TRBD1,NA,TRBV3-1/TRBV3-2,CASRRQGSTEAFF,TGTGCCAGCAGGAGACAGGGGAGTACTGAAGCTTTCTTT
TRBJ1-4,TRBD1,NA,TRBV15,CATSRGAGTDEKLFF,TGTGCCACCAGCAGAGGGGCCGGGACAGATGAAAAACTGTTTTTT
TRBJ1-1,NA,NA,TRBV6-5,CASRAGLTNTEAFF,TGTGCCAGCAGAGCGGGACTGACGAACACTGAAGCTTTCTTT
TRBJ2-3,TRBD2,NA,TRBV2,CASSATSGSSDTQYF,TGTGCCAGCAGCGCGACTAGCGGGAGTTCAGATACGCAGTATTTT
TRBJ1-1,NA,once,TRBV2,CASTLGTSTEAFF,TGTGCCAGCACTTTAGGGACATCCACTGAAGCTTTCTTT
TRBJ2-2,TRBD2,NA,TRBV11-2,CASSLAAGGHTGELFF,TGTGCCAGCAGCTTAGCGGCGGGGGGGCACACCGGGGAGCTGTTTTTT
TRBJ1-4,NA,NA,TRBV5-4,CASSLAPSTGEGEKLFF,TGTGCCAGCAGCTTGGCGCCCTCTACGGGAGAAGGGGAAAAACTGTTTTTT
TRBJ2-5,TRBD2,NA,TRBV28,CASTRGVGETQYF,TGTGCCAGCACCCGGGGGGTTGGGGAGACCCAGTACTTC
TRBJ2-3,TRBD1,NA,TRBV28,CASSFDRDRGRTQYF,TGTGCCAGCAGTTTTGATCGGGACAGGGGTCGCACGCAGTATTTT
TRBJ1-2,NA,NA,TRBV5-1,CASSLALDLNYGYTF,TGCGCCAGCAGCTTGGCCCTGGACCTTAACTATGGCTACACCTTC
TRBJ2-1,TRBD2,few,TRBV5-1,CASSPDGGSSYNEQFF,TGCGCCAGCAGCCCGGACGGCGGGAGCTCCTACAATGAGCAGTTCTTC
TRBJ2-3,TRBD2,NA,TRBV6-4,CASSDEAGGTDTQYF,TGTGCCAGCAGTGACGAAGCGGGAGGGACAGATACGCAGTATTTT
TRBJ1-6,NA,few,TRBV7-2,CASRDPTGFSPLHF,TGTGCCAGCAGGGATCCAACAGGGTTTTCACCCCTCCACTTT
TRBJ2-1,TRBD2,once,TRBV3-1/TRBV3-2,CASSRSGLANYNEQFF,TGTGCCAGCAGCCGATCGGGACTAGCGAATTACAATGAGCAGTTCTTC
TRBJ1-2,NA,NA,TRBV29-1,CSVMTDANYGYTF,TGCAGCGTAATGACAGACGCTAACTATGGCTACACCTTC
TRBJ2-3,TRBD1,NA,TRBV9,CASSVGTGGTDTQYF,TGTGCCAGCAGCGTAGGGACAGGGGGCACAGATACGCAGTATTTT
TRBJ1-4,NA,NA,TRBV7-9,CASSWGQETTNEKLFF,TGTGCCAGCAGCTGGGGGCAGGAGACAACTAATGAAAAACTGTTTTTT
TRBJ2-7,NA,NA,TRBV11-2,CASSPMTVSYEQYF,TGTGCCAGCAGCCCCATGACAGTTTCCTACGAGCAGTACTTC
TRBJ1-2,TRBD1,NA,TRBV30,CATLGDREPLKSGYTF,TGTGCCACCCTTGGGGACAGGGAACCCCTAAAGAGTGGCTACACCTTC
TRBJ1-1,NA,once,TRBV25-1,CASSGAATPEAFF,TGTGCCAGCAGTGGGGCAGCCACCCCTGAAGCTTTCTTT
TRBJ2-4,TRBD1,once,TRBV7-9,CASSSEKTGDNIQYF,TGTGCCAGCAGCTCCGAGAAGACAGGGGATAACATTCAGTACTTC